This T cell receptor (beta chain) was identified during a study of blood T cell repertoires in COVID-19. The overall study: Samples of COVID-19 (acute and convalescent) were obtained from the United States, Italy and Spain. The cDNA or gDNA used as material had been derived from T cells, B-cell-depleted T cells, or PBMCs.

Study processing details: By means of reference gene primer amplification, nucleated cell counts were estimated. The repertoire was sequenced with immunoSEQ multiplex PCR; TCRdb's copy has only in-frame clones and lacks some. The V and J calls and clone size come from that table; D and trimming were worked out from the DNA. The sample lists approximately 100,000 clones, approximately 89% occurring once. This sequence originates from a man in his fifties or sixties with acute or convalescent COVID-19. Sequences were obtained from peripheral blood.

This chain's CDR3 is CASSPPGGDYGYTF. The CDR3 nucleotides read TGTGCCAGCAGCCCTCCCGGGGGTGACTATGGCTACACCTTC. The chain is built from TRBV4-2 and TRBJ1-2, with D possibly matching TRBD1 (5 bases). The CDR3 contains 14 residues. The V end lost 4 bases, the J end lost 3 bases, and 12 bases lay between the germline ends. Germline V CDR1 and CDR2: LGHNA, YNFKEQ.